This T cell receptor beta chain stems from a study of neurological immune-mediated disorders (dated by TCRdb to the late 2010s). Regarding the study in general: Among the roughly 35 multiple sclerosis patients, approximately 30 had relapsing-remitting MS and 3 had secondary progressive MS. Alongside PBMC samples, the set of more than 85 TCR-beta libraries contained longitudinal samples, technical triplicates, and paired CD4+ and CD8+ T-cell subsets that had been sorted. The cohort comprised about 71 subjects: approximately 15 HAM/TSP patients, 35 or so multiple sclerosis patients and some 20 healthy controls. Peripheral blood TCR-beta repertoires from patients with HTLV-I-associated myelopathy (HAM/TSP), patients with multiple sclerosis, and healthy controls were compared in the study using UMI-based sequencing.

This clonotype was detected many times. Its antigen is currently not known. Base qualities were left out, and no much larger clone turns up one base away. cDNA was synthesized by template-switch 5'RACE using a primer carrying a 10-nucleotide random unique molecular identifier by which each TCR transcript was tagged. Each sequencing run produced over 200 million TCR-beta sequences covering 15-18 subjects. The RNeasy kit was used for extraction of total RNA. Using the KAPA Real-time Library Amplification kit, TCR-beta VDJ regions were amplified with primers for the TCR constant region and the 5'RACE anchor. A first PCR added sample indexes and Illumina adaptors, after which a second PCR increased the library yield. After purification with Ampure beads, the TCR product of roughly 650 bp was size-selected on a 2% E-gel SizeSelection system. Before pooling, libraries had their quality checked on a Bioanalyzer, their concentration measured with Qubit, and their quantity determined with the Kapa Library Quantification kit. Libraries were sequenced paired-end 2 x 150 bp on an Illumina HiSeq 2500. To increase sequence diversity, about 23-32% phiX was spiked into each library pool. The authors' pipeline ran thus. Quality-filtered reads were processed with the UMI-based MiGEC pipeline, and over 85% of raw TCR sequences were removed by the MiGEC pipeline during error correction. IMGT germline references were used for aligning VDJ genes, and each clonotype was defined as a unique CDR3 amino acid sequence together with its V-J genes. Clonal expansion, Shannon diversity and CDR3 relatedness (CalcPairwiseDistances, ClusterSamples) were evaluated with VDJtools, and phylogenetic trees were built with CLCbio workbench. Expanded clones were defined as having at least 8 unique UMIs, based on coefficient-of-variation modelling across technical triplicates. The public reads were run again by TCRdb, first through fastp at Q25 and then through MiXCR, and only productive beta chains were kept. CDR3 protein duplicates are merged, each entry listing the most common genes and DNA. TCRdb's processing, not the authors', yielded these V and J calls. This sample has 50,000 to 70,000 distinct CDR3 sequences in its table, and 3% to 3.5% of those were observed once. Around 3.7% of the sample comes from the top ten.

Taken from the germline V gene, the CDR1 and CDR2 loops are SGHRS and YFSETQ. From its cysteine to its phenylalanine, the CDR3 spans 16 amino acids. The read is trimmed to its CDR3 DNA, 48 bases read in frame from base 1. After removal of 4 bases from V and 2 bases from J, the junction retains 6 bases not matched to a gene. The paper's findings and limits, for the study overall: Phylogenetic analysis grouped repertoires from 18 of 34 MS patients into a cluster of related CDR3 sequences, suggesting a possible repertoire-level signature. Expanded clones from different subjects shared no identical CDR3 amino acid sequences, which suggests that TCR-beta repertoires were private in all groups. The highest TCR clonal expansion was observed in HAM/TSP patients, whereas the lowest was observed in MS patients, even when compared with healthy controls. No association of the MS cluster with clinical or MRI features was observed, and the need for larger cohorts was stated by the authors.

For unsorted PBMC libraries, 2 million PBMCs were used after storage in RNAlater at -80 degrees C until RNA extraction. The multiple sclerosis patients were enrolled in a US clinical protocol that used magnetic resonance imaging to evaluate disease progression. Peripheral blood underwent Ficoll-Hypaque density gradient centrifugation to isolate PBMCs, which were then cryopreserved in liquid nitrogen. The V and J genes are TRBV5-1 and TRBJ2-1, and 10 bases in between align with TRBD2. Material: PBMCs. The sequence was collected from a man in his forties or fifties with multiple sclerosis. The DNA sequence reads TGCGCCAGCAGCCCTCTAGCGGGAGCCCCCTACAATGAGCAGTTCTTC. It is translated as CASSPLAGAPYNEQFF.